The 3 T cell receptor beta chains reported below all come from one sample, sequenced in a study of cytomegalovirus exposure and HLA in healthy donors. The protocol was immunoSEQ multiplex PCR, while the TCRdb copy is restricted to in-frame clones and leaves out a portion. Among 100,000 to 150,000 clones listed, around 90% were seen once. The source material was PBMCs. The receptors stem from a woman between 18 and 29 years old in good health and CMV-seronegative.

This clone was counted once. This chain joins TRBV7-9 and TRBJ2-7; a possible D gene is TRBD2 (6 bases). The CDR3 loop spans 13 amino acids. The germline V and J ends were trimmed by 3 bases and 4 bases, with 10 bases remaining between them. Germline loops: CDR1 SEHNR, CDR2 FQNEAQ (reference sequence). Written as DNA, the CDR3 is TGTGCCAGCAGCTTGGGACTGCTTTACGAGCAGTACTTC. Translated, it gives CASSLGLLYEQYF.

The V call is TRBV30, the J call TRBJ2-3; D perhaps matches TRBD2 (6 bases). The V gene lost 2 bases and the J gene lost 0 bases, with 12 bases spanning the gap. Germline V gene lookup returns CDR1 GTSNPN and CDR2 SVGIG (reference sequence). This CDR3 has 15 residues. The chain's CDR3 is CAWSSAGTSTDTQYF. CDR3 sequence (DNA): TGTGCCTGGAGTTCGGCGGGAACTAGCACAGATACGCAGTATTTT.

DNA for the CDR3: TGCGCCAGCAGCCCGTATGGGGCCGGCTACACCTTC. It is translated as CASSPYGAGYTF. This chain links TRBV4-1 with TRBJ1-2; possibly TRBD1 for D (5 bases). CDR1 is MGHRA and CDR2 is YSYEKL in the germline V gene. The ends were cut back, 4 bases at V and 8 bases at J, with 11 bases in the middle. The CDR3 totals 12 residues.